The clone carrying this TCR beta chain was seen a single time. The antigen remains undetermined. The method was immunoSEQ multiplex PCR; TCRdb's version includes in-frame clones alone and lacks a portion of them. The table lists about 98,000 clones, approximately 90% of them singletons. These data belong to a study of a mutant IDH1 vaccine in newly diagnosed glioma. Study-wide background: Of the patients given treatment, approximately 60% were male and 37.5% were female, and a mean age of around 38 years was recorded. The earlier regimen, radiotherapy, temozolomide, or both, was most often both. Study findings and constraints: Pseudoprogression appeared unlinked to shifts in leading peripheral T cell clonotypes.

Germline loops: CDR1 SGHRS, CDR2 YFSETQ. The CDR3 spans 15 residues. Time point: baseline, week 1 (first vaccination visit). Regarding treatment: pre-vaccination baseline after standard-of-care therapy. Every donor had a new WHO grade 3 or 4 astrocytoma that was IDH1-mutant, with loss of nuclear ATRX. This sample comprised PBMCs, obtained from a glioma patient treated with radiotherapy, temozolomide or both. The chain links TRBV5-1 to TRBJ2-5; the match to TRBD1 covers 9 bases. The J call could be wrong; TRBJ2-7 is a better fit for the DNA end. The source of this sequence is a woman aged 45-59 years with glioma. CDR3 in DNA: TGCGCCAGCAGCTTGTCCGGGACAGGGCGTAGCGAGCAGTACTTC. Residues: CASSLSGTGRSEQYF.